This T cell receptor beta chain was sequenced for a study of shared clonotypes between healthy human individuals. Regarding the study as a whole: Sharing across several donors was seen in 4.5% to 6.5% of naive CD4 clonotypes. Researchers sampled blood only, noting tissue repertoires likely differ. Limitation of the genetic and exposure-history diversity represented came from the few donors.

As to this clone: The antigen is not known.

TCRdb's table, derived via immunoSEQ multiplex PCR, lists solely in-frame clones and lacks some. The sample shows a few million clones, about 90% of them seen only once. This CDR3 spans 16 amino acids. Deletions cut 5 bases from V and 5 bases from J, with 21 bases between. CDR1 is SGHTA and CDR2 is FQGTGA in the germline V gene. The chain employs TRBV7-3 and TRBJ1-2; D is uncertain. The specimen sequenced was naive CD4+ T cells from PBMCs. Subset indicated: CD45RA+ positively selected. The sequence derives from a man aged 18 to 30 in good health. Some clones in this sample may be carry-over from other donors' samples. CDR3 in DNA: TGTGCCAGCAGCCCTTACCGCTTGACAAGCCAGTATGGCTACACCTTC. As protein: CASSPYRLTSQYGYTF.